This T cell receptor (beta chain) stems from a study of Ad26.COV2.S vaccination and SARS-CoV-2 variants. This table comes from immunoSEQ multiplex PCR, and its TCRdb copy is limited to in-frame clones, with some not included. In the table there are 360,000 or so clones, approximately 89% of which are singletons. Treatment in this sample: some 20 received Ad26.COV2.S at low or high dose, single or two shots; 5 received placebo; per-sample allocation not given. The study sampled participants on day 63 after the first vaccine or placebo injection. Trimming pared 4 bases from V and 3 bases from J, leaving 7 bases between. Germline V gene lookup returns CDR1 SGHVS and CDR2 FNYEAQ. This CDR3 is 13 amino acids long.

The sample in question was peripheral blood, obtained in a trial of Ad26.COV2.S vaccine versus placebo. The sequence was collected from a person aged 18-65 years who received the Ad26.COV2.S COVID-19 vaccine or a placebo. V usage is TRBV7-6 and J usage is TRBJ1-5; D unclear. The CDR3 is CASSSYYNQPQHF. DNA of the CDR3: TGTGCCAGCAGCTCCTATTACAATCAGCCCCAGCATTTT.